These 3 T cell receptor beta chains were all obtained from the same sample, sequenced in a study of blood T cell repertoires in COVID-19. The repertoire was sequenced with immunoSEQ multiplex PCR; TCRdb's copy has only in-frame clones and lacks some. Here the sample spans some 350,000 clones, 80% to 90% being singletons. Sequencing was carried out using PBMCs or T cells enriched from blood (not recorded which). All receptors come from a young man who had recovered from COVID-19.

This clone was counted a few times. The rearrangement joins TRBV4-2 to TRBJ1-2, with 8 bases fitting TRBD1. V was clipped by 0 bases and J by 8 bases; unmatched bases: 14. There are 17 residues in the CDR3. CDR1 and CDR2 from the germline V gene are LGHNA and YNFKEQ. The DNA of the CDR3 is TGTGCCAGCAGCCAAGATTCTAGTGTGCAGGGGGCCTGGGGCTACACCTTC. This encodes CASSQDSSVQGAWGYTF.

V and J are TRBV10-2 and TRBJ1-1, with D hard to call. The CDR3 length is 10 residues. Trimming removed 10 bases from V and 1 base from J, with 4 bases in between. Germline V lookup: CDR1 WSHSY, CDR2 SAAADI. The CDR3, as DNA: TGCGCCACCAAGAACACTGAAGCTTTCTTT. Protein product: CATKNTEAFF.

V is TRBV6-2 or TRBV6-3 and J is TRBJ2-3; no definite D call. The CDR3 runs to 12 residues. Germline values: CDR1 MNHEY, CDR2 SVGEGT. The V and J ends lost 5 bases and 7 bases respectively, with 10 bases between them. The CDR3 coding sequence is TGTGCCAGCAGTACAAGTACCTATACGCAGTATTTT. Protein product: CASSTSTYTQYF.